The rows below give T cell receptor beta chains drawn from one sample of a study of T-cell memory formation after mild COVID-19. TCRdb used MiXCR to reprocess the 5' RACE reads, holding one entry per CDR3 protein. The sample shows 350,000 to 550,000 distinct CDR3 sequences, 18% of them seen only once. Sequencing used PBMCs or a T cell subset sorted from them (not recorded which). These receptor sequences come from a man aged 18 to 30 who had mild COVID-19 (a few samples of this study predate the infection). Cell type and time point are not known. Both conserved end residues are part of each CDR3. The D gene is left open where the match is weak. Not all rows give a size; the values are once, few, many and, for expanded clones, a class.

DNA	CDR3	D	V	size	J
TGTGCCAGCAGTTCCGGGACTAGCGGGGGCCCTAGCTCCTACGAGCAGTACTTC	CASSSGTSGGPSSYEQYF	TRBD2	TRBV5-4	few	TRBJ2-7
TGTGCCAGCAGCCAAGATCTGTGGGGGGTAGATACGCAGTATTTT	CASSQDLWGVDTQYF	-	TRBV4-2	-	TRBJ2-3
TGTGCCATCAGTCTACCCGAAGCGAACAATGAGCAGTTCTTC	CAISLPEANNEQFF	-	TRBV10-3	few	TRBJ2-1
TGTGCCAGCAGTTTATTCGGGCAGAATAGCAATCAGCCCCAGCATTTT	CASSLFGQNSNQPQHF	-	TRBV12-3/TRBV12-4	few	TRBJ1-5
TGTGCCAGCAGCCGTACCGGGACGGGGAGTGAAAAACTGTTTTTT	CASSRTGTGSEKLFF	-	TRBV9	many	TRBJ1-4
TGTGCCAGTAAAGAGGGAAACACTGAAGCTTTCTTT	CASKEGNTEAFF	-	TRBV19	few	TRBJ1-1
TGTGCCAGCAGCTACGGGACAGGGTTCGATACGCAGTATTTT	CASSYGTGFDTQYF	TRBD1	TRBV9	few	TRBJ2-3
TGTGCCAGCAGCCACCCAGCGGGGGCAAGAGAGACCCAGTACTTC	CASSHPAGARETQYF	TRBD2	TRBV7-2	-	TRBJ2-5
TGCAGTGCTTCGGTGAACACTGAAGCTTTCTTT	CSASVNTEAFF	-	TRBV20-1	many	TRBJ1-1
TGTGCCAGCAGCCAACAGGGCTCGAACACCGGGGAGCTGTTTTTT	CASSQQGSNTGELFF	-	TRBV5-6	-	TRBJ2-2
TGTGCCAGCAGTTACGGGGCGGGGGGCTACGAGCAGTACTTC	CASSYGAGGYEQYF	TRBD2	TRBV6-5	few	TRBJ2-7
TGTGCCAGCAGCTCTACAGAGGGGTACAATGAGCAGTTCTTC	CASSSTEGYNEQFF	-	TRBV7-2	-	TRBJ2-1
TGTGCCAGCAGCTTAGGAGGGCTCAGGTCCACAGATACGCAGTATTTT	CASSLGGLRSTDTQYF	-	TRBV7-2	few	TRBJ2-3
TGTGCCAGCAGCTTCACAGGGAAAGATACGCAGTATTTT	CASSFTGKDTQYF	-	TRBV7-6	-	TRBJ2-3
TGTGCCAGCAGCAGAGCTGGGGATTCACCCCTCCACTTT	CASSRAGDSPLHF	-	TRBV6-2/TRBV6-3	-	TRBJ1-6
TGCAGCGTTGAAGATGGGCCGGGCCTCTACGAGCAGTACTTC	CSVEDGPGLYEQYF	-	TRBV29-1	-	TRBJ2-7
TGTGCCAGCAGCTTACCCCTGACAGGGCCCTTCACCGGGGAGCTGTTTTTT	CASSLPLTGPFTGELFF	TRBD1	TRBV11-2	few	TRBJ2-2
TGCGCCAGCAGCGGGACAGGGCGGGTGAAGGAAAAACTGTTTTTT	CASSGTGRVKEKLFF	TRBD1	TRBV5-1	-	TRBJ1-4
TGCAGTGCTAATAACCCACAGGGGGCACGCGGGACTGAAGCTTTCTTT	CSANNPQGARGTEAFF	TRBD1	TRBV20-1	few	TRBJ1-1
TGTGCCAGCCCGGGACAGATTAACACCGGGGAGCTGTTTTTT	CASPGQINTGELFF	TRBD1	TRBV12-3/TRBV12-4	-	TRBJ2-2
TGCGCCAGCAGCTTGGATCCGGGGGGGCCCTACAATGAGCAGTTCTTC	CASSLDPGGPYNEQFF	TRBD2	TRBV5-1	few	TRBJ2-1
TGTGCCAGCAGCCAGGAGGGGACAGGGGATTCACCCCTCCACTTT	CASSQEGTGDSPLHF	TRBD1	TRBV4-2	few	TRBJ1-6
TGTGCCAGCAGAAACCCTGAGGGCGAGCAGTACTTC	CASRNPEGEQYF	-	TRBV7-9	-	TRBJ2-7
TGTGCCAGACTGAAGGGCAACTCTGGGGCCAACGTCCTGACTTTC	CARLKGNSGANVLTF	-	TRBV30	-	TRBJ2-6
TGCGCCAGCAGAACAGGGCCCGGGGAGCTGTTTTTT	CASRTGPGELFF	-	TRBV23-1	-	TRBJ2-2
TGCAGCGTTGAAGATCTTCCGGGCTCACCCCTCCACTTT	CSVEDLPGSPLHF	-	TRBV29-1	-	TRBJ1-6
TGTGCCTCCCAAGTGGCTACCGGGGAGCTGTTTTTT	CASQVATGELFF	-	TRBV7-2	once	TRBJ2-2
TGCAGTGCTAGAGATCAGCGCCTGGGCACAGATACGCAGTATTTT	CSARDQRLGTDTQYF	-	TRBV20-1	few	TRBJ2-3
TGCGCCAGCAGCCATGGACTAGCGGGGACCGGAGATACGCAGTATTTT	CASSHGLAGTGDTQYF	TRBD2	TRBV5-1	few	TRBJ2-3
TGTGCCAGCAGCACAAGCGGGTATCTAGCCAAAAACATTCAGTACTTC	CASSTSGYLAKNIQYF	-	TRBV21-1	-	TRBJ2-4
TGTGCCAGCAGCCCTAATACTCCGAACACTGAAGCTTTCTTT	CASSPNTPNTEAFF	-	TRBV6-5	-	TRBJ1-1
TGTGCCAGCAGTCGCCCTTTCGGGACAGGGTCACCCCGCGGCTATGGCTACACCTTC	CASSRPFGTGSPRGYGYTF	TRBD1	TRBV12-3/TRBV12-4	-	TRBJ1-2
TGTGCCAGCAGCCGACGGGCGGATATTTCCTATAATTCACCCCTCCACTTT	CASSRRADISYNSPLHF	-	TRBV7-2	-	TRBJ1-6
TGCAGTGCTAGCGAAGGCAGGAAGGGATCTAGGTACAATGAGCAGTTCTTC	CSASEGRKGSRYNEQFF	-	TRBV20-1	many	TRBJ2-1
TGTGCCAGCAGCCCCATGACAGGGTACAGTGAAGCTTTCTTT	CASSPMTGYSEAFF	TRBD1	TRBV2	-	TRBJ1-1